This T cell receptor (beta chain) was sequenced in a study of blood T cell repertoires in COVID-19. Germline-derived CDR1 and CDR2 are SNHLY and FYNNEI. The ends were cut back, 8 bases at V and 6 bases at J, with 14 bases in the middle. The CDR3 has 13 residues. Generated by immunoSEQ multiplex PCR, the TCRdb table keeps only in-frame clones and is missing some. The sample includes about 250,000 clones, approximately 86% seen only once; the top ten take 1.5% to 2%. Input material: peripheral blood. The rearrangement joins TRBV2 to TRBJ1-5; no reliable D call. This TCR came from a woman aged 55-75 years who had recovered from COVID-19. DNA of the CDR3: TGTGCCAGCGAAAAAGCCGTGAGTCAGCCCCAGCATTTT. Translated, it gives CASEKAVSQPQHF.